Each of the 21 T cell receptor beta chains below was sequenced from the same sample in a study of blood T cell repertoires in COVID-19. The table came from immunoSEQ multiplex PCR; TCRdb's copy has only in-frame clones and leaves some out. The table lists about 60,000 clones, more than 80% of them singletons. The sample comprised peripheral blood. These receptors originate from a man aged 60 to 75 with acute or convalescent COVID-19.

The chain recombines TRBV28 with TRBJ2-7; D might be TRBD1 (6 bases). Germline V CDR1 and CDR2: MDHEN, SYDVKM. Trimming stripped 2 bases from V and 5 bases from J, with 16 bases between. The CDR3 totals 15 residues. DNA for the CDR3: TGTGCCAGCAGTTTAGTTGTTCCAGGGGCCCACGAGCAGTACTTC. It encodes CASSLVVPGAHEQYF.

The chain recombines TRBV6-5 with TRBJ1-1, with TRBD1 identical over 7 bases. Germline CDR1 reads MNHEY; CDR2 reads SVGAGI. This CDR3 is 13 amino acids long. J was trimmed by 2 bases and V by 6 bases; bases with no gene match: 3. Written as DNA, the CDR3 is TGTGCCAGCAGAGGGACAGCTAACACTGAAGCTTTCTTT. This codes for CASRGTANTEAFF.

This chain connects TRBV9 to TRBJ1-3; 10 bases are a match to TRBD1. The germline gives CDR1 SGDLS, CDR2 YYNGEE. Germline trimming cut 0 bases from V and 9 bases from J; bases unmatched to any gene: 6. The CDR3 has 15 amino acids. CDR3 nucleotides: TGTGCCAGCAGCGTAGCTACGGGACAGGGGACCACCATATATTTT. Its translation: CASSVATGQGTTIYF.

This chain connects TRBV28 to TRBJ1-4; D is uncertain. Trimming shortened V by 4 bases and J by 4 bases, and 4 bases separated the two germline ends. Looked up from germline, CDR1 is MDHEN and CDR2 is SYDVKM. This CDR3 is 12 amino acids long. In DNA form, the CDR3 reads TGTGCCAGCAGTTCTATTAATGAAAAACTGTTTTTT. Protein sequence: CASSSINEKLFF.

The chain joins TRBV6-4 to TRBJ1-1, with D possibly matching TRBD1 (6 bases). Germline loops: CDR1 MRHNA, CDR2 SNTAGT. This CDR3 region has 13 residues. V lost 6 bases to trimming and J lost 3 bases, with 11 bases between them. CDR3 sequence: CASRLDRDTEAFF. The CDR3 nucleotides are TGTGCCAGCAGGCTGGACAGAGACACTGAAGCTTTCTTT.

The V call is TRBV5-1, the J call TRBJ2-7, with 9 bases that match TRBD1. The CDR3 extends over 15 amino acids. Germline-derived CDR1 and CDR2 are SGHRS and YFSETQ. J gave up 1 base and V 3 bases, and 5 bases lay outside the gene matches. CDR3 loop: CASSWGTGISYEQYF. CDR3 nucleotide sequence: TGCGCCAGCAGCTGGGGGACAGGGATATCCTACGAGCAGTACTTC.

The genes are TRBV28 and TRBJ2-1, with 12 bases matching TRBD2. This CDR3 spans 16 amino acids. Trimming took 2 bases from V and 8 from J; bases not matched to a gene: 7. CDR1 and CDR2 from the germline V gene are MDHEN and SYDVKM. The CDR3 DNA follows: TGTGCCAGCAGTTTAATGGCTAGCGGGAGGGGGGATGAGCAGTTCTTC. Translating gives CASSLMASGRGDEQFF.

The chain employs TRBV27 and TRBJ1-1; perhaps TRBD1 as D (6 bases). Germline loops: CDR1 MNHEY, CDR2 SMNVEV (reference sequence). CDR3 length: 14 residues. Trimming took off 6 bases at V and 1 base at J, with 12 bases between the two ends. CDR3 sequence (DNA): TGTGCCAGCAGACTACAGGGTACGAACACTGAAGCTTTCTTT. Translated: CASRLQGTNTEAFF.

The chain uses TRBV18 and TRBJ2-3, with 11 bases fitting TRBD2. CDR1 is KGHSH, CDR2 LQKENI, per germline. The CDR3 covers 15 residues. Trimming cost V 3 bases and J 4 bases; bases outside gene matches: 3. CDR3 in DNA: TGTGCCAGCTCACCCCTAGCGGGAGGCCCAGATACGCAGTATTTT. This sequence encodes CASSPLAGGPDTQYF. Variable domain in full (rest from reference TRBV18 and TRBJ2-3): NAGVMQNPRHLVRRRGQEARLRCSPMKGHSHVYWYRQLPEEGLKFMVYLQKENIIDESGMPKERFSAEFPKEGPSILRIQQVVRGDSAAYFCASSPLAGGPDTQYFGPGTRLTVL.

The CDR3 bases are TGCAGCGGACGGAGTTACTATGGCTACACCTTC. Its protein product is CSGRSYYGYTF. This chain connects TRBV29-1 to TRBJ1-2, with D uncertain. The CDR3 contains 11 residues. Trimming pared 7 bases from V and 3 bases from J, leaving 9 bases between. CDR1 is SQVTM, CDR2 ANQGSEA, per germline.

This clone was counted a few times. The chain is built from TRBV27 and TRBJ2-2, with a weak D call TRBD1 (5 bases). The CDR3 is made up of 14 amino acids. Trimming took off 2 bases at V and 4 bases at J, with 8 bases between the two ends. Per the germline V gene, CDR1 is MNHEY and CDR2 is SMNVEV (reference sequence). The chain's CDR3 is CASSLGAATGELFF. The CDR3, as DNA: TGTGCCAGCAGTTTAGGGGCAGCCACCGGGGAGCTGTTTTTT.

The chain employs TRBV6-6 and TRBJ2-3, with D possibly TRBD1 on 8 matching bases. Trimming removed 5 bases at V and 5 bases at J, with 20 bases between. The germline gives CDR1 MNHNY, CDR2 SVGAGI (reference sequence). The CDR3 covers 16 residues. The CDR3 here is CASSRQTGGVGDTQYF. The CDR3 bases are TGTGCCAGCAGTCGACAAACAGGGGGGGTTGGAGATACGCAGTATTTT.

The chain employs TRBV11-2 and TRBJ2-7; 8 nucleotides align to TRBD2. CDR1 and CDR2 (germline): SGHAT, FQNNGV. The J segment lost 2 bases and the V segment lost 4 bases, leaving 16 bases of the junction unmatched. This CDR3 has 18 amino acids. CDR3 amino acids: CASSSTGGTPGLTYEQYF. The DNA for the CDR3 is TGTGCCAGCAGCTCGACGGGGGGGACACCCGGACTTACCTACGAGCAGTACTTC.

This chain joins TRBV21-1 and TRBJ2-2; TRBD2, as called in the table, went unchecked against the DNA. TRBV21-1 is a documented pseudogene. CDR3 length equals 23 residues. CDR3 bases: TGTGCCAGCAGCAAAGTGAATGGACTAGCGGGAGTTCAATTTTTAGTTTTCGCCGGGGAGCTGTTTTTT. Protein: CASSKVNGLAGVQFLVFAGELFF.

The CDR3 coding sequence is TGTGCCAGTAGCGAGGGTATAGGCTCCTACAATGAGCAGTTCTTC. Protein sequence: CASSEGIGSYNEQFF. The gene calls are TRBV19 and TRBJ2-1; D is possibly TRBD2 (5 bases). Germline CDR1 reads LNHDA; CDR2 reads SQIVND (reference sequence). The V end was cut by 6 bases, the J end by 0 bases, with 12 bases between. This CDR3 comprises 15 residues.

V is TRBV6-2 or TRBV6-3 and J is TRBJ1-5; TRBD1 aligns across 10 bases. The germline gives CDR1 MNHEY, CDR2 SVGEGT. This CDR3 comprises 14 residues. With 5 bases clipped from V and 9 bases from J, the junction kept 7 bases outside the gene matches. CDR3 DNA: TGTGCCAGCAGTCGCGGGACAGGGGAGCTGCCCCAGCATTTT. This codes for CASSRGTGELPQHF.

V is TRBV4-3 and J is TRBJ2-3; a possible D gene is TRBD2 (5 bases). V was pared by 0 bases and J by 5 bases, with 9 bases between. The CDR3 length is 14 residues. Germline V gene lookup returns CDR1 LGHNA and CDR2 YSLEER. CDR3 in DNA: TGCGCCAGCAGCCAAGAGTTCGGAGGAGATACGCAGTATTTT. Amino acid sequence: CASSQEFGGDTQYF.

This clone was seen only once. The rearrangement joins TRBV5-1 to TRBJ2-3; perhaps TRBD1 as D (5 bases). The CDR3 sequence is 15 residues long. The germline V gene encodes CDR1 SGHRS and CDR2 YFSETQ. V dropped 4 bases and J dropped 0 bases, with 12 bases sitting between them. The CDR3 DNA sequence: TGCGCCAGCAGCCTGGACACACCTAGCACAGATACGCAGTATTTT. Protein product: CASSLDTPSTDTQYF.

This chain uses TRBV15 with TRBJ2-4; 7 positions agree with TRBD2. This CDR3 has 14 residues. The ends lost 0 bases at V and 8 bases at J; junction bases unmatched: 4. Looked up from germline, CDR1 is LNHNV and CDR2 is YYDKDF (reference sequence). The CDR3 protein is CATSRDQGGDIQYF. The CDR3 coding sequence is TGTGCCACCAGCAGAGATCAGGGAGGGGACATTCAGTACTTC.

The CDR3 loop reads CAISESMLAGTSYEQYF. CDR3 DNA: TGTGCCATCAGTGAGTCGATGCTAGCGGGGACCTCCTACGAGCAGTACTTC. The rearrangement joins TRBV10-3 to TRBJ2-7, with 9 bases fitting TRBD2. From germline, CDR1 is ENHRY and CDR2 SYGVKD. The CDR3 extends over 17 amino acids. With 0 bases clipped from V and 0 bases from J, the junction kept 6 bases outside the gene matches.

The gene calls are TRBV7-9 and TRBJ1-1, with a weak D call TRBD1 (6 bases). The CDR3 has 15 amino acids. Germline V lookup: CDR1 SEHNR, CDR2 FQNEAQ (reference sequence). Deletions cut 5 bases from V and 0 bases from J, with 13 bases between. CDR3 loop: CASSPGGQMNTEAFF. CDR3 sequence (DNA): TGTGCCAGCAGCCCCGGAGGACAGATGAACACTGAAGCTTTCTTT.